This TCR beta chain was profiled in a study of cytomegalovirus exposure and HLA in healthy donors. Regarding this clone: Its target is unknown.

The study ran its PCR with 60 Vbeta and 13 Jbeta primers. As originally analysed: Roughly 11 million shared chains were among the roughly 80 million unique TCR beta chains that a later analysis counted. Some clones are missing from TCRdb's copy, which holds only in-frame ones; the method was immunoSEQ multiplex PCR. V and J calls plus clone size are reproduced from that table; the DNA served to infer D and trimming. The sample records 210,000 or so clones, more than 60% being singletons. Broader study findings: Earlier results showed most TCR beta V segments being productive about 90% or about 30% of the time.

Trimming removed 5 bases at V and 1 base at J, with 8 bases between. The CDR3 contains 13 residues. The germline CDR1 and CDR2 sequences are MNHEY and SVGAGI. This clonotype was obtained from a woman aged 55-70 years in good health and CMV-seropositive. V usage is TRBV6-5 and J usage is TRBJ1-1; D might be TRBD1 (6 bases). The sample consisted of PBMCs. The CDR3 region is CASSHRANTEAFF. DNA of the CDR3: TGTGCCAGCAGTCACAGGGCGAACACTGAAGCTTTCTTT.